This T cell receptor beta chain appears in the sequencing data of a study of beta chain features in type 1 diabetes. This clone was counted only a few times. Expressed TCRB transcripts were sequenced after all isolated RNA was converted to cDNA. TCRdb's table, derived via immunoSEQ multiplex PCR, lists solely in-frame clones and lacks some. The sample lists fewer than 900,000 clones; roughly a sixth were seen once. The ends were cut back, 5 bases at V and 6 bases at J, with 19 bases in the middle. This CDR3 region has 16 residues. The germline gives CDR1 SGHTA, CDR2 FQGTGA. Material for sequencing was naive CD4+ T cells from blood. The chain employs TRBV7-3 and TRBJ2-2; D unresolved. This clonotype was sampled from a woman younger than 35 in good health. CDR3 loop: CASSHGRPAVAGELFF. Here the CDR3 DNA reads TGTGCCAGCAGCCACGGACGCCCGGCGGTCGCCGGGGAGCTGTTTTTT.